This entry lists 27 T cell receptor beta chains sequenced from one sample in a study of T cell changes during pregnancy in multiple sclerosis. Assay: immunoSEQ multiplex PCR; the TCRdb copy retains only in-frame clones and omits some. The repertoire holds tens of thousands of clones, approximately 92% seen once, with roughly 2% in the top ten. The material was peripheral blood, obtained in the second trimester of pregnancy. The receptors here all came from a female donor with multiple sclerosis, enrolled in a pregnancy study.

CDR3 nucleotide sequence: TGTGCCAGCTCACTTACCGGAGATACTACTTCACCCCTCCACTTT. Its translation: CASSLTGDTTSPLHF. V gene TRBV18 combines with J gene TRBJ1-6; D gene unclear. Trimming shortened V by 4 bases and J by 9 bases, and 16 bases separated the two germline ends. The CDR3 is 15 residues long. The germline V gene encodes CDR1 KGHSH and CDR2 LQKENI.

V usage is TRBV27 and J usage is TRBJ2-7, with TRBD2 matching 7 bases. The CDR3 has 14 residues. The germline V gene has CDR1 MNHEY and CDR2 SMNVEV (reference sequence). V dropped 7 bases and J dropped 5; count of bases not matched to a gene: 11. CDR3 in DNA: TGTGCCAGCAAGTCTAGCGGAACAGCCCACGAGCAGTACTTC. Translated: CASKSSGTAHEQYF.

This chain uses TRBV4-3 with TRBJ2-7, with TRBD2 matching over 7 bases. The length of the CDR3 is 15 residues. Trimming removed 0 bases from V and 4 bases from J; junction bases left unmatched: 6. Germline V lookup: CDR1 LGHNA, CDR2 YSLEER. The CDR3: CASSQDARGRYEQYF. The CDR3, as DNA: TGCGCCAGCAGCCAAGACGCGCGGGGGAGATACGAGCAGTACTTC.

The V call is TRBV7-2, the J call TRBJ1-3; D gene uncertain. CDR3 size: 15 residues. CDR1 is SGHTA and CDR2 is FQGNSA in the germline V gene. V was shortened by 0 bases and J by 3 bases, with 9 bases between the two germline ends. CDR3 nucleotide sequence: TGTGCCAGCAGCTTAGCGTCGGGATATGGAAACACCATATATTTT. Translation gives CASSLASGYGNTIYF.

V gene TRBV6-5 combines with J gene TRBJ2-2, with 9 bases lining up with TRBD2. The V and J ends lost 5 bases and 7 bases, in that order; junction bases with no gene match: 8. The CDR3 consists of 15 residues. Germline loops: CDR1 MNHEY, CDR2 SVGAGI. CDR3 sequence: CASSTPGLADGELFF. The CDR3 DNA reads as TGTGCCAGCAGTACCCCGGGACTAGCAGACGGGGAGCTGTTTTTT.

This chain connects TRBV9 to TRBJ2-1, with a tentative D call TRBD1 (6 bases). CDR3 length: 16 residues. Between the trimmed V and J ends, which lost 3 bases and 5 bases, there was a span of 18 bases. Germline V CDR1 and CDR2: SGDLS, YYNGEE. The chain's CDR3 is CASSGLTGSLNNEQFF. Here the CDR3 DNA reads TGTGCCAGCAGCGGACTAACAGGGAGTCTGAACAATGAGCAGTTCTTC.

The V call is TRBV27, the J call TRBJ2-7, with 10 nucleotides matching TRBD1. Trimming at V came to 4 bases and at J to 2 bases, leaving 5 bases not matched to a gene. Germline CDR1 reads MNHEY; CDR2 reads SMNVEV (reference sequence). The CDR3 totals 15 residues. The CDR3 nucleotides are TGTGCCAGCAGTTACTCGGACAGGGGGACCTACGAGCAGTACTTC. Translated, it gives CASSYSDRGTYEQYF.

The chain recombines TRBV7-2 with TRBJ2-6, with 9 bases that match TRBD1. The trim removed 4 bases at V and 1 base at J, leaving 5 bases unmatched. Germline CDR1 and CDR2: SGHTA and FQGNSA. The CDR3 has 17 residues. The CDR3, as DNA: TGTGCCAGCAGCTCGGGACAGGGCTCGTCTGGGGCCAACGTCCTGACTTTC. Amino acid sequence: CASSSGQGSSGANVLTF. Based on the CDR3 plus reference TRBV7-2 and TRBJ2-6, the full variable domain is GAGVSQSPSNKVTEKGKDVELRCDPISGHTALYWYRQSLGQGLEFLIYFQGNSAPDKSGLPSDRFSAERTGGSVSTLTIQRTQQEDSAVYLCASSSGQGSSGANVLTFGAGSRLTVL.

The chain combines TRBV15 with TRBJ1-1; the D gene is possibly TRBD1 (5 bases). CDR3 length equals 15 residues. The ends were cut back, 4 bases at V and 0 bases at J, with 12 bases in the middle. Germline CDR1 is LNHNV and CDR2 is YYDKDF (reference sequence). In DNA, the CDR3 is TGTGCCACCAGCAAGAACAGGAACATGAACACTGAAGCTTTCTTT. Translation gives CATSKNRNMNTEAFF.

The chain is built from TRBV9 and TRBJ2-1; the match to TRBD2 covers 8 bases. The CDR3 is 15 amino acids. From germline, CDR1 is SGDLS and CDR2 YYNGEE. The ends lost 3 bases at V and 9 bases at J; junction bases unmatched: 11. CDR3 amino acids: CASSAGTSDWGEQFF. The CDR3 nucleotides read TGTGCCAGCAGCGCAGGGACTAGTGATTGGGGTGAGCAGTTCTTC.

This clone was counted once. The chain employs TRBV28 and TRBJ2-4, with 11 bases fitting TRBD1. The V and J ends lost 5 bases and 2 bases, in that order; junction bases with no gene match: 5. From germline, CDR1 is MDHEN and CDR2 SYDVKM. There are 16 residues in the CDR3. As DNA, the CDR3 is TGTGCCAGCAGTGGACAGGGGGCTGTGTCCAAAAACATTCAGTACTTC. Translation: CASSGQGAVSKNIQYF.

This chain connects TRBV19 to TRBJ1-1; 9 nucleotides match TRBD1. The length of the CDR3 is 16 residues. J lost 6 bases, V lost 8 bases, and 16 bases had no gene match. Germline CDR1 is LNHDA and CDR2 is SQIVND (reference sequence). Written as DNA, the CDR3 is TGTGCCAGTCCTCCCGCGGGGACAGGGACGGTGTCTGAAGCTTTCTTT. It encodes CASPPAGTGTVSEAFF.

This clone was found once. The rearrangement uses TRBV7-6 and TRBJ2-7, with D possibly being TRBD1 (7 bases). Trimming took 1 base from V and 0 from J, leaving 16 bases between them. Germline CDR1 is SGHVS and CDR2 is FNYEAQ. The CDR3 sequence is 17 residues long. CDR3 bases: TGTGCCAGCAGCTTAGGCCTGGGGAGGACAGGCTCCTACGAGCAGTACTTC. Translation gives CASSLGLGRTGSYEQYF.

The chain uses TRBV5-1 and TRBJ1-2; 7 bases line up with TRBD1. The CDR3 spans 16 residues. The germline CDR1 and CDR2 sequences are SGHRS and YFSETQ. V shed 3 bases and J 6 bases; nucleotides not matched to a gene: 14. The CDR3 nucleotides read TGCGCCAGCAGCTCAGCAAAGACGGACAGGCCGGATGGCTACACCTTC. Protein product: CASSSAKTDRPDGYTF.

CDR3 DNA: TGTGCCAGCAGTCTCCCAGCGGGAGGGAGGGGCAATGAGCAGTTCTTC. Translation gives CASSLPAGGRGNEQFF. V and J are TRBV27 and TRBJ2-1; TRBD2 matches 10 bases. The CDR3 runs 16 residues. Losses at the gene ends were 5 bases for V and 6 bases for J; bases not matched to a gene: 10. CDR1 is MNHEY and CDR2 is SMNVEV in the germline V gene (reference sequence).

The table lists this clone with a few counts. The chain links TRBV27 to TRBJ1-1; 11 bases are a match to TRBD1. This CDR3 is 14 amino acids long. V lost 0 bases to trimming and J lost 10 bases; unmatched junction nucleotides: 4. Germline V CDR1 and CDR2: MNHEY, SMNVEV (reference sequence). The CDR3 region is CASSLSIGTGGAFF. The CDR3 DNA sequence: TGTGCCAGCAGTTTATCGATCGGGACAGGGGGAGCTTTCTTT.

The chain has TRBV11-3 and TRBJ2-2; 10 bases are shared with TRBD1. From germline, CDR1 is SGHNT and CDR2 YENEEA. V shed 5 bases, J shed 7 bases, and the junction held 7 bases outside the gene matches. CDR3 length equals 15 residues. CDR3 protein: CASSPRGQGVGELFF. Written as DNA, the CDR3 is TGTGCCAGCAGCCCCCGTGGACAGGGGGTCGGGGAGCTGTTTTTT.

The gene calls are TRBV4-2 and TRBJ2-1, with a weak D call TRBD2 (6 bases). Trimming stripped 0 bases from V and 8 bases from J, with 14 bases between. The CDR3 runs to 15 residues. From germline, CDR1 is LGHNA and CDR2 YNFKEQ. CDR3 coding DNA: TGTGCCAGCAGCCAAGAGAGTGTGTCGGGGGATGAGCAGTTCTTC. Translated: CASSQESVSGDEQFF.

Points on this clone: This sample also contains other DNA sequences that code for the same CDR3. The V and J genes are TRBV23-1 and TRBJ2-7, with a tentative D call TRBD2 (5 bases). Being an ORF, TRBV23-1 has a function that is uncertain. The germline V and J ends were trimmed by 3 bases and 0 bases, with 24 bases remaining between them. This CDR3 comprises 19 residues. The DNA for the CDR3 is TGCGCCAGCAGTCAGACTACGCCAAGACTCGACCCGAGCTCCTACGAGCAGTACTTC. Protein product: CASSQTTPRLDPSSYEQYF.

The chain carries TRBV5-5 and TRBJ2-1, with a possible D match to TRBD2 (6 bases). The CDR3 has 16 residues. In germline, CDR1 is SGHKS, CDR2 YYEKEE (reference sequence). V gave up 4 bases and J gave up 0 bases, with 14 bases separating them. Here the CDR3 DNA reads TGTGCCAGCAGCCCCACGGCCGGGAGCTCCTACAATGAGCAGTTCTTC. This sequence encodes CASSPTAGSSYNEQFF.

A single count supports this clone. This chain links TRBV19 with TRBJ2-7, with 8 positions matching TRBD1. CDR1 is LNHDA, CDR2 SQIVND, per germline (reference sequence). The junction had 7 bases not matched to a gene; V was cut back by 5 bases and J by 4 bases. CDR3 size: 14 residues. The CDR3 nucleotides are TGTGCCAGTAGTGCCGGACAGGGAGGTTACGAGCAGTACTTC. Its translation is CASSAGQGGYEQYF.

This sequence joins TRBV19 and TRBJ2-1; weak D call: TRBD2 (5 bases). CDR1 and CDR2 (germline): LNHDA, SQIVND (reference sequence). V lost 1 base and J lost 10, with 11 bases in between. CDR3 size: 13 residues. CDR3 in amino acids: CASSIGTFREQFF. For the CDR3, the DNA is TGTGCCAGTAGTATAGGGACTTTCCGGGAGCAGTTCTTC.

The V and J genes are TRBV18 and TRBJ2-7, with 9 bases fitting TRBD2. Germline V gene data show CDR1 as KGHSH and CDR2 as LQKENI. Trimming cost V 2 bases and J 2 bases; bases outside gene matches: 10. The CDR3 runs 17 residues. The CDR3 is CASSPDRASGVPYEQYF. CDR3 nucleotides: TGTGCCAGCTCACCAGATCGGGCTAGCGGGGTACCCTACGAGCAGTACTTC.

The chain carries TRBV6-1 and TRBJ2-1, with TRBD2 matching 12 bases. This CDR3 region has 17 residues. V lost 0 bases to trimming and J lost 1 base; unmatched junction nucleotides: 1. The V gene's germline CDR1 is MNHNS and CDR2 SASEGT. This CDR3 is CASSEATSGRSYNEQFF. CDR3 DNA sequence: TGTGCCAGCAGTGAAGCGACTAGCGGGAGATCCTACAATGAGCAGTTCTTC.

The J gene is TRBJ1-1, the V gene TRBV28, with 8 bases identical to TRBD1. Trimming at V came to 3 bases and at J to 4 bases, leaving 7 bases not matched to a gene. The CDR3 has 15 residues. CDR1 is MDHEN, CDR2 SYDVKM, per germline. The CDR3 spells CASSFQGAWGTEAFF. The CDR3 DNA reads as TGTGCCAGCAGTTTCCAGGGGGCATGGGGCACTGAAGCTTTCTTT.

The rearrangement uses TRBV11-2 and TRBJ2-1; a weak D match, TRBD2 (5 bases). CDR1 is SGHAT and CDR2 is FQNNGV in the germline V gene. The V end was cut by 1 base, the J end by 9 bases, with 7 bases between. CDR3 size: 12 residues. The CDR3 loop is CASSLGLFEQFF. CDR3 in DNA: TGTGCCAGCAGCTTAGGACTATTTGAGCAGTTCTTC.

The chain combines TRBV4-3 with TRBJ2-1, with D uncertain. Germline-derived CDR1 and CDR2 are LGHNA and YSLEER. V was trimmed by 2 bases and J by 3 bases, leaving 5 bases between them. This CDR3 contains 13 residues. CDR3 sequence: CASSQNYYNEQFF. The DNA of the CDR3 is TGCGCCAGCAGCCAAAACTACTACAATGAGCAGTTCTTC.